In this sample, the clone carrying this T cell receptor (beta chain) turned up a few times. Its antigen is as yet unknown. The data originate from a study of regulatory T cells in long-lasting Graves disease. Study-level findings and limits: Newly diagnosed Graves' patients had higher TCR diversity than persistent ones. Persistent disease preferred TRBV28, TRBJ1-2 and TRBJ2-5.

CDR1 and CDR2 from the germline V gene are LNHDA and SQIVND (reference sequence). The CDR3 consists of 11 residues. Trimming left V 5 bases short and J 13 bases short, with 12 bases between. Time point meaning: newly diagnosed GD, antithyroid drugs for less than 3 months. Extracted PBMC RNA gave rise to the TCR library. Arm-PCR of CDR3 regions with iRepertoire HTBI primers generated TCR beta libraries. Each CDR3 protein is one row after TCRdb ran MiXCR on the multiplex PCR reads. The sample records about 210,000 distinct CDR3 sequences, roughly a fifth being singletons. These same data were also listed under a study on T cells in Graves' hyperthyroidism and ophthalmopathy.

The source is a woman in her 30s with Graves disease. The starting material was peripheral blood mononuclear cells (PBMCs), obtained at new diagnosis, from a patient treated with antithyroid drugs. The rearrangement links TRBV19 to TRBJ2-1, with unresolved D. The CDR3 region is CASSETEIQFF. CDR3 sequence (DNA): TGTGCCAGTAGTGAGACGGAGATACAGTTCTTC.